This TCR beta chain was identified in a study of blood T cell repertoires in COVID-19. As for the study in general: Specimens from acute and convalescent COVID-19 originated in the United States, Italy and Spain. PBMCs, B-cell-depleted T cells, or T cells provided the cDNA or gDNA that made up the material.

In the authors' workflow: The authors estimated nucleated cell counts from reference gene primer amplification. Assay: immunoSEQ multiplex PCR; the TCRdb copy retains only in-frame clones and omits some. The V and J calls and the clone size are those of that table, but D and trimming were determined from the DNA. The sample records approximately 210,000 clones, approximately 81% being singletons. The CDR3 covers 14 residues. After removal of 7 bases from V and 5 bases from J, the junction contained 9 bases not matched to a gene. Germline CDR1 is SGHRS and CDR2 is YFSETQ. The sequence was collected from a man under 40 with active or convalescent COVID-19. The J gene is TRBJ2-5, the V gene TRBV5-1; 9 bases fit TRBD1. Specimen: peripheral blood. In DNA form, the CDR3 reads TGCGCCAGCCTTCCGTCCGGGACAGGGGAGACCCAGTACTTC. This translates into CASLPSGTGETQYF.